This T cell receptor beta chain originates from a study of blood T cell repertoires in COVID-19. Study summary: Material from acute and convalescent COVID-19 was sourced from the United States, Italy and Spain. PBMCs, B-cell-depleted T cells, or T cells were the source of the cDNA or gDNA that made up the material.

Per the original data handling: Amplified reference gene primers provided the basis for estimating nucleated cell counts. Produced via immunoSEQ multiplex PCR; TCRdb's table is partial and in-frame only. V, J and clone size reflect that table, while D and trimming were determined from the DNA. Of around 430,000 clones in the sample, roughly 88% were seen once. Trimming took 2 bases from V and 9 from J; bases not matched to a gene: 5. CDR3 length: 14 residues. Germline V gene lookup returns CDR1 WSHSY and CDR2 SAAADI. This clone was counted between two and nine times. Sequencing used peripheral blood. The receptor comes from a woman between 45 and 60 years old with COVID-19, enrolled during active disease. The chain recombines TRBV10-2 with TRBJ1-5; the match to TRBD1 covers 9 bases. As DNA, the CDR3 is TGCGCCAGCAGTGAGAGGGACAGGGTATCGCCCCAGCATTTT. Translation gives CASSERDRVSPQHF.